This T cell receptor beta chain was found in a study of T-cell reconstitution after alpha-beta-depleted transplantation in children. The CDR3 loop spans 15 amino acids. V shed 2 bases, J shed 8 bases, and the junction held 5 bases outside the gene matches. Looked up from germline, CDR1 is MNHEY and CDR2 is SMNVEV (reference sequence). This clonotype has just a few counts. Its matching antigen is unknown. A TCRbeta library incorporating unique molecular identifiers was prepared. TCRdb processed the PCR reads anew with MiXCR; each CDR3 protein has one entry. The sample holds fewer than 350,000 distinct CDR3 sequences, over 7% seen once. Study-level results: The authors attributed T-cell counts and diversity one year after transplant mostly to newly produced T cells. Surviving recipient T cells and thymic progenitors produced the high day-60 TCRbeta diversity seen in some patients. Expanded clones from the graft, numbering several hundred, reportedly supplied alpha-beta T cells about two months after transplant.

This receptor was identified in a female patient aged 2 to 10 who had a stem cell transplant for Fanconi anemia, so the T cells may come from the graft donor. Material: peripheral blood, obtained 360 days after TCRalphabeta/CD19-depleted stem cell transplant. The chain links TRBV27 to TRBJ2-1, with 11 bases that match TRBD1. CDR3 DNA sequence: TGTGCCAGCAGTTTAAGGACAGGGGGCGTGGATGAGCAGTTCTTC. Amino acid sequence: CASSLRTGGVDEQFF.